This T cell receptor beta chain came from a study of blood T cell repertoires in COVID-19. Study as a whole: From the United States, Italy and Spain came samples of acute and convalescent COVID-19. T cells, B-cell-depleted T cells, or PBMCs supplied cDNA or gDNA.

As originally analysed: Nucleated cell counts were estimated from reference gene primer amplification. The data were produced by immunoSEQ multiplex PCR, yet TCRdb's version contains in-frame clones alone and is incomplete. The V and J calls and the clone size are those of that table, but D and trimming were determined from the DNA. The sample holds fewer than 250,000 clones; 85% to 90% are singletons and the top ten take around 4.8%. This clone occurred a few times. The CDR3 is made up of 14 amino acids. Germline V gene sequence: CDR1 SGHVS, CDR2 FQNEAQ. Trimming took 7 bases from V and 7 from J, leaving 20 bases between them.

The TCR sequence derives from a human donor in a cohort sampled during active COVID-19. The chain couples TRBV7-8 to TRBJ2-7; TRBD1 might be the D (6 bases). The sequenced sample was peripheral blood. DNA for the CDR3: TGTGCCAGCACCCCACAGGGCCCTTTAGGGGAGCAGTACTTC. Its translation is CASTPQGPLGEQYF.